The clone carrying this T cell receptor beta chain was seen more than once but under ten times. This sample stems from a study of CD8+CD57+ T cells in acquired aplastic anemia. J gave up 6 bases and V 6 bases, and 5 bases lay outside the gene matches. The CDR3 sequence is 11 residues long. The V gene's germline CDR1 is DFQATT and CDR2 SNEGSKA (reference sequence). Template material for TCR beta VDJ and CDR3 profiling consisted of genomic DNA. TCRdb reprocessed the reads via MiXCR and lists one record per CDR3 protein. The sample contains a few hundred thousand distinct CDR3 sequences, around 63% of which appear only once.

Material: sorted CD4+, CD8+, or CD8+CD57+ T cells (not recorded which) from PBMCs. The clonotype comes from a human donor in good health. The chain uses TRBV20-1 and TRBJ2-7; 7 nucleotides align to TRBD1. CDR3 bases: TGCAGTGCGACGGGACAGAGCGAGCAGTACTTC. Translation gives CSATGQSEQYF.